This entry lists 22 T cell receptor beta chains sequenced from one sample in a study of chemoradiotherapy in HPV16-positive cancers. Method: immunoSEQ multiplex PCR; TCRdb's copy keeps in-frame clones and lacks some. Found here are fewer than 35,000 clones, over 90% of them singletons; the top ten hold about a sixth. This sample comprised blood, obtained from a patient who underwent chemoradiotherapy. The receptors were gathered from a human donor with HPV-associated anogenital cancer.

The chain is built from TRBV7-2 and TRBJ2-7, with a possible D match to TRBD2 (5 bases). CDR1 SGHTA and CDR2 FQGNSA come from the germline V gene. This CDR3 has 13 amino acids. Deletions cut 4 bases from V and 6 bases from J, with 13 bases between. The CDR3 sequence is CASSSPSSSEQYF. The CDR3, as DNA: TGTGCCAGCAGCTCCCCCTCTAGCTCCGAGCAGTACTTC.

This rearrangement joins TRBV5-6 to TRBJ1-1; 10 bases map to TRBD1. V shed 4 bases and J 4 bases; nucleotides not matched to a gene: 4. Per the germline V gene, CDR1 is SGHDT and CDR2 is YYEEEE. This CDR3 comprises 14 residues. CDR3 sequence (DNA): TGTGCCAGCAGCCCCCGGGACAGGGGCACTGAAGCTTTCTTT. Translated, it gives CASSPRDRGTEAFF.

The rearrangement uses TRBV9 and TRBJ2-1, with TRBD2 matching over 11 bases. The V gene's germline CDR1 is SGDLS and CDR2 YYNGEE. J gave up 0 bases and V 3 bases, and 8 bases lay outside the gene matches. This CDR3 has 18 residues. CDR3 region: CASSAYLAGGDSYNEQFF. The DNA for the CDR3 is TGTGCCAGCAGCGCATATCTAGCGGGAGGCGACTCCTACAATGAGCAGTTCTTC.

The V gene is TRBV7-9, the J gene TRBJ2-7; 7 nucleotides agree with TRBD2. CDR1 SEHNR and CDR2 FQNEAQ come from the germline V gene (reference sequence). The J segment lost 5 bases and the V segment lost 11 bases, leaving 15 bases of the junction unmatched. The CDR3 totals 14 residues. CDR3 sequence reads: CALLSWEGGDEQYF. CDR3 bases: TGTGCCCTACTATCCTGGGAGGGAGGGGACGAGCAGTACTTC.

The chain joins TRBV6-6 to TRBJ2-2; no clear D. CDR3 length: 16 residues. V was shortened by 5 bases and J by 0 bases, with 13 bases between the two germline ends. Germline CDR1 MNHNY, CDR2 SVGAGI (reference sequence). The CDR3 is CASSLRRSTNTGELFF. Here the CDR3 DNA reads TGTGCCAGCAGTCTCCGCAGGAGTACGAACACCGGGGAGCTGTTTTTT.

The J gene is TRBJ1-1, the V gene TRBV18; D is perhaps TRBD1 (6 bases). Germline CDR1 KGHSH, CDR2 LQKENI. CDR3 size: 13 residues. V dropped 8 bases and J dropped 5 bases, with 15 bases sitting between them. CDR3 coding DNA: TGTGCCAGCCTCCTGGGGGGCGGGACTGAAGCTTTCTTT. As protein: CASLLGGGTEAFF.

This clone has just a few counts. DNA of the CDR3: TGTGCCAGCAGTGTGCGACAGAGCACAGATACGCAGTATTTT. Its translation is CASSVRQSTDTQYF. This sequence joins TRBV6-1 and TRBJ2-3; tentative D call: TRBD1 (5 bases). Per germline, CDR1 MNHNS and CDR2 SASEGT. V shed 4 bases and J shed 0 bases, with 8 bases lying between them. This CDR3 has 14 residues.

This clone was seen only once. J is TRBJ2-7 and V is TRBV5-4; D remains unclear. Germline CDR1 and CDR2: SGHNT and YYREEE (reference sequence). This CDR3 comprises 14 residues. The ends were cut back, 2 bases at V and 3 bases at J, with 12 bases in the middle. This chain's CDR3 is CASSFGPVSYEQYF. The DNA for the CDR3 is TGTGCCAGCAGCTTCGGGCCCGTGAGCTACGAGCAGTACTTC.

The rearrangement links TRBV25-1 to TRBJ1-1; 7 bases align to TRBD1. The CDR3 is 14 residues long. Germline values: CDR1 MGHDK, CDR2 SYGVNS. V dropped 4 bases and J dropped 5; count of bases not matched to a gene: 7. The CDR3 region has the DNA TGTGCCAGCAGTGTAACAGGGGTTCATACTGAAGCTTTCTTT. As protein: CASSVTGVHTEAFF.

This clone was picked up one time. This chain uses TRBV18 with TRBJ2-7; D might be TRBD1 or TRBD2, each matching 5 bases. V was shortened by 4 bases and J by 2 bases, with 9 bases between the two germline ends. There are 13 residues in the CDR3. In germline, CDR1 is KGHSH, CDR2 LQKENI. CDR3 nucleotides: TGTGCCAGCTCACGGGACCTTGCCTACGAGCAGTACTTC. It codes for CASSRDLAYEQYF.

The chain is built from TRBV11-1 and TRBJ2-7; maybe TRBD2 (6 bases). CDR1 is SGHAT and CDR2 is FQDESV in the germline V gene (reference sequence). Trimming cost V 6 bases and J 2 bases, with 20 bases left between them. The CDR3 spans 16 residues. CDR3 loop: CASSPLRGTGPYEQYF. For the CDR3, the DNA is TGTGCCAGCAGTCCCCTCCGAGGGACTGGGCCCTACGAGCAGTACTTC.

This chain links TRBV13 with TRBJ2-1; 16 nucleotides agree with TRBD2. Trimming removed 7 bases from V and 5 bases from J; junction bases left unmatched: 5. Looked up from germline, CDR1 is PRHDT and CDR2 is FYEKMQ (reference sequence). The CDR3 consists of 16 residues. The CDR3 spells CASMTGLAGGNNEQFF. CDR3 nucleotides: TGTGCCAGCATGACGGGACTAGCGGGGGGGAACAATGAGCAGTTCTTC.

The CDR3 bases are TGTGCCAGCAGTTATCTTGCCGGGGGGGCCAACGAGCAGTACTTC. Its translation: CASSYLAGGANEQYF. The V and J genes are TRBV6-5 and TRBJ2-7; the match to TRBD2 covers 8 bases. The CDR3 length is 15 residues. Germline-derived CDR1 and CDR2 are MNHEY and SVGAGI. Trimming took 3 bases from V and 5 from J; bases not matched to a gene: 9.

The chain links TRBV2 to TRBJ2-5; a possible D gene is TRBD1 (5 bases). The CDR3 has 13 residues. V lost 4 bases and J lost 4, with 10 bases in between. The germline V gene encodes CDR1 SNHLY and CDR2 FYNNEI. The CDR3 loop reads CASSGTGGETQYF. The DNA of the CDR3 is TGTGCCAGCAGTGGCACAGGCGGAGAGACCCAGTACTTC.

Concerning this clone: In the same sample, other DNA sequences code for this CDR3. V is TRBV20-1 and J is TRBJ1-1, with unresolved D. V was shortened by 1 base and J by 1 base, with 1 base between the two germline ends. This CDR3 contains 11 residues. Germline loops: CDR1 DFQATT, CDR2 SNEGSKA (reference sequence). The CDR3 is CSARGNTEAFF. The CDR3 nucleotides are TGCAGTGCTAGAGGGAACACTGAAGCTTTCTTT.

CDR3 loop: CATSREVPGGRFSYEQYF. CDR3 bases: TGTGCCACCAGCAGAGAAGTTCCGGGAGGTCGTTTTTCCTACGAGCAGTACTTC. The chain is built from TRBV15 and TRBJ2-7; TRBD2 matches 7 bases. The CDR3 spans 18 residues. Germline CDR1 reads LNHNV; CDR2 reads YYDKDF (reference sequence). V shed 0 bases and J 1 base; nucleotides not matched to a gene: 12.

This clone was seen a handful of times. The V call is TRBV4-3, the J call TRBJ1-6; D possibly corresponds to TRBD1 (5 bases). Germline loops: CDR1 LGHNA, CDR2 YSLEER. The CDR3 runs 17 residues. V was clipped by 0 bases and J by 7 bases, with 16 bases between them. CDR3 amino acids: CASSQDLGEGPNSPLHF. The CDR3 region has the DNA TGCGCCAGCAGCCAAGATTTGGGGGAGGGTCCCAATTCACCCCTCCACTTT.

The chain links TRBV15 to TRBJ1-4; TRBD1 aligns across 10 bases. The CDR3 length is 16 residues. Trimming cost V 8 bases and J 0 bases; bases outside gene matches: 6. The germline CDR1 and CDR2 sequences are LNHNV and YYDKDF (reference sequence). Here the CDR3 reads CATYPGQGSTNEKLFF. The CDR3 DNA reads as TGTGCCACCTACCCGGGACAGGGGTCAACTAATGAAAAACTGTTTTTT.

The V gene is TRBV5-4, the J gene TRBJ1-1, with D possibly matching TRBD1 (5 bases). The CDR3 runs 14 residues. CDR1 is SGHNT and CDR2 is YYREEE in the germline V gene (reference sequence). V was cut by 0 bases and J by 3 bases, with 9 bases left in between. The DNA of the CDR3 is TGTGCCAGCAGCTTGGGGGGAGGGGACACTGAAGCTTTCTTT. Residues: CASSLGGGDTEAFF.

The chain employs TRBV27 and TRBJ1-1; D perhaps matches TRBD1 (5 bases). V lost 3 bases to trimming and J lost 5 bases, with 16 bases between them. Germline CDR1 and CDR2: MNHEY and SMNVEV (reference sequence). The CDR3 loop spans 15 amino acids. The CDR3 DNA follows: TGTGCCAGCAGTTTGATGGGTGGGGGTTCAACTGAAGCTTTCTTT. It yields the protein CASSLMGGGSTEAFF.

The chain combines TRBV7-3 with TRBJ2-5; 8 bases align to TRBD1. Germline CDR1 reads SGHTA; CDR2 reads FQGTGA. V lost 3 bases to trimming and J lost 5 bases; unmatched junction nucleotides: 8. The CDR3 sequence is 15 residues long. Here the CDR3 DNA reads TGTGCCAGCAGCTTTGGACAGGGCGGTTTGGAGACCCAGTACTTC. This translates into CASSFGQGGLETQYF.

Here the CDR3 DNA reads TGCGCCAGCAGCCAAGACGCGCTCGGGGGCGAGCAGTACTTC. Amino acids: CASSQDALGGEQYF. The rearrangement links TRBV4-3 to TRBJ2-7, with D possibly TRBD2 on 6 matching bases. Germline V gives CDR1 LGHNA, CDR2 YSLEER. This CDR3 has 14 residues. V was shortened by 0 bases and J by 6 bases, with 12 bases between the two germline ends.